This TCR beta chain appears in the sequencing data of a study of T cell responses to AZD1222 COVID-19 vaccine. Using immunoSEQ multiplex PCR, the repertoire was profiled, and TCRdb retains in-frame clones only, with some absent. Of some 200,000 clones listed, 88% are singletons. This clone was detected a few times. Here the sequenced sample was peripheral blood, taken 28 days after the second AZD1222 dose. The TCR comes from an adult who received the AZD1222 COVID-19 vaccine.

The CDR3 loop is CSASHPSGLGAFF. CDR3 bases: TGCAGTGCTAGTCACCCCAGTGGGCTAGGAGCTTTCTTT. This chain links TRBV20-1 with TRBJ1-1; D uncertain. CDR3 size: 13 residues. Germline V gives CDR1 DFQATT, CDR2 SNEGSKA (reference sequence). Deletions cut 3 bases from V and 10 bases from J, with 18 bases between.